These T cell receptor beta chains were read from a single sample in a study of T cells after posttransplantation cyclophosphamide. Produced via immunoSEQ multiplex PCR; TCRdb's table is partial and in-frame only. This sample has about 12,000 clones, each found more than once. Sequencing was performed on PBMCs. The origin of the receptors is a woman between 40 and 55 years old in good health, CMV-negative, and a related stem cell transplant donor. The CDR3 runs from the conserved cysteine through the conserved F or W. The order of the fields is J gene, D gene, clone size, V gene, CDR3 length, CDR3 protein. The D gene is left open where the match is weak. A row's size may be missing; if present it is once, few, many or a size class.

J gene: TRBJ2-7; D gene: TRBD2; clone size: many; V gene: TRBV13; CDR3 length: 17; CDR3 protein: CASSLVGLAGVSYEQYF
J gene: TRBJ1-2; D gene: .; clone size: many; V gene: TRBV5-5; CDR3 length: 16; CDR3 protein: CASSLRRAGDTYGYTF
J gene: TRBJ2-1; D gene: TRBD2; clone size: many; V gene: TRBV12-3/TRBV12-4; CDR3 length: 13; CDR3 protein: CASSYKAGLSTLF
J gene: TRBJ2-5; D gene: .; clone size: many; V gene: TRBV7-8; CDR3 length: 16; CDR3 protein: CASSLVGGFRGETQYF
J gene: TRBJ1-5; D gene: TRBD1; clone size: many; V gene: TRBV7-9; CDR3 length: 15; CDR3 protein: CASSAAGGLNQPQHF
J gene: TRBJ1-5; D gene: .; clone size: many; V gene: TRBV19; CDR3 length: 13; CDR3 protein: CASSITARQPQHF
J gene: TRBJ2-2; D gene: .; clone size: few; V gene: TRBV5-1; CDR3 length: 16; CDR3 protein: CASSLARLQNTGELFF
J gene: TRBJ2-7; D gene: TRBD2; clone size: many; V gene: TRBV12-3/TRBV12-4; CDR3 length: 14; CDR3 protein: CASSLGSGRAEQYF
J gene: TRBJ2-5; D gene: TRBD2; clone size: many; V gene: TRBV19; CDR3 length: 16; CDR3 protein: CASRPGLAGGPETQYF
J gene: TRBJ2-1; D gene: .; clone size: many; V gene: TRBV12-3/TRBV12-4; CDR3 length: 12; CDR3 protein: CASSFGGGEQFF
J gene: TRBJ2-5; D gene: .; clone size: many; V gene: TRBV12-3/TRBV12-4; CDR3 length: 15; CDR3 protein: CASSWTPNPQETQYF
J gene: TRBJ2-5; D gene: .; clone size: many; V gene: TRBV10-3; CDR3 length: 14; CDR3 protein: CAISESEGVATQYF
J gene: TRBJ1-2; D gene: .; clone size: many; V gene: TRBV28; CDR3 length: 12; CDR3 protein: CASSLLGGGYTF
J gene: TRBJ2-1; D gene: TRBD2; clone size: many; V gene: TRBV7-3; CDR3 length: 15; CDR3 protein: CASSKLGLANNEQFF
J gene: TRBJ2-7; D gene: TRBD2; clone size: many; V gene: TRBV7-2; CDR3 length: 15; CDR3 protein: CASSLGSSGGREQYF
J gene: TRBJ2-1; D gene: TRBD1; clone size: many; V gene: TRBV10-1; CDR3 length: 16; CDR3 protein: CASSESRGQGKNEQFF
J gene: TRBJ2-1; D gene: TRBD2; clone size: many; V gene: TRBV6-2/TRBV6-3; CDR3 length: 19; CDR3 protein: CASSSITSGSGRSYNEQFF
J gene: TRBJ1-3; D gene: .; clone size: many; V gene: TRBV28; CDR3 length: 14; CDR3 protein: CASSHRASGNTIYF
J gene: TRBJ2-6; D gene: TRBD1; clone size: many; V gene: TRBV4-1; CDR3 length: 16; CDR3 protein: CASSRTGNSGANVLTF
J gene: TRBJ2-1; D gene: TRBD2; clone size: many; V gene: TRBV5-6; CDR3 length: 15; CDR3 protein: CASSLTSGRATEQFF
J gene: TRBJ2-5; D gene: .; clone size: many; V gene: TRBV6-1; CDR3 length: 12; CDR3 protein: CASSGQQETQYF
J gene: TRBJ1-1; D gene: TRBD1; clone size: medium-sized; V gene: TRBV9; CDR3 length: 13; CDR3 protein: CASSPRGRAEAFF
J gene: TRBJ1-5; D gene: .; clone size: many; V gene: TRBV19; CDR3 length: 15; CDR3 protein: CASSHQSQGNQPQHF
J gene: TRBJ2-2; D gene: .; clone size: many; V gene: TRBV7-3; CDR3 length: 16; CDR3 protein: CASSAAGLSNTGELFF
J gene: TRBJ2-7; D gene: TRBD1; clone size: many; V gene: TRBV19; CDR3 length: 11; CDR3 protein: CASRCRWGQPF
J gene: TRBJ1-5; D gene: TRBD1; clone size: many; V gene: TRBV10-1; CDR3 length: 21; CDR3 protein: CASSANSSIRTGPGSNQPQHF
J gene: TRBJ1-5; D gene: .; clone size: many; V gene: TRBV4-2; CDR3 length: 16; CDR3 protein: CASSQDLTGGGQPQHF
J gene: TRBJ1-1; D gene: .; clone size: many; V gene: TRBV15; CDR3 length: 13; CDR3 protein: CATSRRGNTEAFF
J gene: TRBJ1-4; D gene: .; clone size: many; V gene: TRBV29-1; CDR3 length: 14; CDR3 protein: CSVEGRDNNEKLFF
J gene: TRBJ2-2; D gene: .; clone size: many; V gene: TRBV12-3/TRBV12-4; CDR3 length: 14; CDR3 protein: CASRRTRNTGELFF
J gene: TRBJ2-5; D gene: .; clone size: few; V gene: TRBV6-5; CDR3 length: 14; CDR3 protein: CASRLGRGVETQYF
J gene: TRBJ1-6; D gene: TRBD1; clone size: few; V gene: TRBV30; CDR3 length: 17; CDR3 protein: CAWTLAGQGYYNSPLHF
J gene: TRBJ2-3; D gene: .; clone size: many; V gene: TRBV7-3; CDR3 length: 14; CDR3 protein: CASSLQLSTDTQYF
J gene: TRBJ1-4; D gene: .; clone size: many; V gene: TRBV13; CDR3 length: 15; CDR3 protein: CASSMRESGNEKLFF
J gene: TRBJ2-7; D gene: TRBD2; clone size: many; V gene: TRBV11-2; CDR3 length: 15; CDR3 protein: CASSWTSGGSYEQYF
J gene: TRBJ2-5; D gene: TRBD1; clone size: many; V gene: TRBV19; CDR3 length: 13; CDR3 protein: CATNRQGQETQYF
J gene: TRBJ1-3; D gene: TRBD1; clone size: many; V gene: TRBV7-2; CDR3 length: 16; CDR3 protein: CASSPASTGAGNTIYF
J gene: TRBJ1-5; D gene: .; clone size: many; V gene: TRBV5-1; CDR3 length: 15; CDR3 protein: CASSLGPEGNQPQHF
J gene: TRBJ1-1; D gene: .; clone size: many; V gene: TRBV12-3/TRBV12-4; CDR3 length: 14; CDR3 protein: CASTRPQGNTEAFF
J gene: TRBJ2-5; D gene: TRBD1; clone size: many; V gene: TRBV9; CDR3 length: 16; CDR3 protein: CASSRQTGTGGETQYF
J gene: TRBJ2-2; D gene: .; clone size: many; V gene: TRBV12-3/TRBV12-4; CDR3 length: 11; CDR3 protein: CASGRVGELFF
J gene: TRBJ1-2; D gene: .; clone size: many; V gene: TRBV6-5; CDR3 length: 14; CDR3 protein: CASSSGGVGYGYTF
J gene: TRBJ1-5; D gene: .; clone size: many; V gene: TRBV7-6; CDR3 length: 15; CDR3 protein: CASSLEEGRNQPQHF
J gene: TRBJ1-2; D gene: .; clone size: many; V gene: TRBV2; CDR3 length: 14; CDR3 protein: CASRSWDKIYGYTF
J gene: TRBJ1-5; D gene: .; clone size: many; V gene: TRBV27; CDR3 length: 14; CDR3 protein: CASSSWGEGQPQHF
J gene: TRBJ1-4; D gene: .; clone size: many; V gene: TRBV6-6; CDR3 length: 13; CDR3 protein: CASSYNLNEKLFF
J gene: TRBJ2-5; D gene: TRBD2; clone size: .; V gene: TRBV24-1; CDR3 length: 16; CDR3 protein: CATSDPGLAGAETQYF
J gene: TRBJ2-7; D gene: TRBD2; clone size: .; V gene: TRBV28; CDR3 length: 15; CDR3 protein: CASTQSAGGSYEQYF
J gene: TRBJ2-5; D gene: TRBD1; clone size: .; V gene: TRBV12-3/TRBV12-4; CDR3 length: 15; CDR3 protein: CASSPFDRGQETQYF
J gene: TRBJ2-3; D gene: TRBD1; clone size: .; V gene: TRBV28; CDR3 length: 17; CDR3 protein: CASSSRGQGLSTDTQYF
J gene: TRBJ2-1; D gene: TRBD1; clone size: many; V gene: TRBV6-5; CDR3 length: 15; CDR3 protein: CASSTGGRSYNEQFF
J gene: TRBJ2-6; D gene: TRBD2; clone size: many; V gene: TRBV9; CDR3 length: 17; CDR3 protein: CASSVTSGPSGANVLTF
J gene: TRBJ1-5; D gene: TRBD1; clone size: .; V gene: TRBV12-3/TRBV12-4; CDR3 length: 14; CDR3 protein: CASRYRGYNQPQHF
J gene: TRBJ2-7; D gene: TRBD2; clone size: many; V gene: TRBV2; CDR3 length: 15; CDR3 protein: CASSDMGGGFYEQYF
J gene: TRBJ2-3; D gene: .; clone size: .; V gene: TRBV5-1; CDR3 length: 16; CDR3 protein: CASSLFSAVGTDTQYF
J gene: TRBJ1-1; D gene: TRBD1; clone size: many; V gene: TRBV12-3/TRBV12-4; CDR3 length: 16; CDR3 protein: CASSLAGQGRGTEAFF
J gene: TRBJ1-2; D gene: .; clone size: few; V gene: TRBV7-9; CDR3 length: 14; CDR3 protein: CASSRQQEEEGYTF
J gene: TRBJ2-5; D gene: .; clone size: many; V gene: TRBV7-9; CDR3 length: 13; CDR3 protein: CASSHAGQETQYF
J gene: TRBJ1-5; D gene: .; clone size: many; V gene: TRBV12-3/TRBV12-4; CDR3 length: 12; CDR3 protein: CASRSQGQPQHF